This is a list of T cell receptor beta chains from one sample in a study of shared clonotypes between healthy human individuals. TCRdb's table, derived via immunoSEQ multiplex PCR, lists solely in-frame clones and lacks some. Of about 2,500,000 clones in the sample, roughly nine tenths were seen once. Sequencing was performed on naive CD4+ T cells sorted from blood. The receptors were sampled from a man between 18 and 29 years old in good health. The CDR3 runs from the conserved cysteine through the conserved F or W. Fields, in order: J gene, V gene, D gene, clone size, CDR3 DNA, CDR3 protein. A D gene is named only where the DNA matches it firmly. Clone sizes are given selectively: once, few, many, or a class where the clone is expanded.

TRBJ2-1 TRBV2 . once TGTGCCAGCAGTGAAGTTCGAAAACACAATGAGCAGTTCTTC CASSEVRKHNEQFF
TRBJ2-7 TRBV19 TRBD1 once TGTGCCAGTAGTAATGGGGACAGGGTCTCCTACGAGCAGTACTTC CASSNGDRVSYEQYF
TRBJ2-7 TRBV18 TRBD2 . TGTGCCAGCTCAGCTAGCGGCGTTTACGAGCAGTACTTC CASSASGVYEQYF
TRBJ1-3 TRBV5-1 . . TGCGCCAGTCAGAGGAGTTGGGTCTCTGGAAACACCATATATTTT CASQRSWVSGNTIYF
TRBJ2-1 TRBV11-3 TRBD2 . TGTGCCAGCAGCTTGGGGACTAGCGGGAGTTACAATGAGCAGTTCTTC CASSLGTSGSYNEQFF
TRBJ2-2 TRBV6-1 TRBD1 . TGTGCCAGCATGCCGGGACAGGGGGCTGTCGGGGAGCTGTTTTTT CASMPGQGAVGELFF
TRBJ1-2 TRBV21-1 . . TGTGCCAGCAGCAAATTACAGGGGGTCTTACGGGTAAATGGCTACACCTTC CASSKLQGVLRVNGYTF
TRBJ2-3 TRBV29-1 TRBD1 . TGCAGCACTACCGGACAGGTCAGCACAGATACGCAGTATTTT CSTTGQVSTDTQYF
TRBJ1-1 TRBV6-1 . . TGTGCCAGCAGTGAAACCAGGGACACTGAAGCTTTCTTT CASSETRDTEAFF
TRBJ2-2 TRBV6-5 . . TGTGCCAGCAAGAGGGGAGGCACCGGGGAGCTGTTTTTT CASKRGGTGELFF
TRBJ2-7 TRBV4-1 TRBD2 once TGCGCCAGCAGCCACGGAGCGGGAGGGCCTGGGTACGAGCAGTACTTC CASSHGAGGPGYEQYF
TRBJ1-6 TRBV27 TRBD1 . TGTGCCAGCAGCCCCGCGGGACAGAATAATTCACCCCTCCACTTT CASSPAGQNNSPLHF
TRBJ2-7 TRBV5-1 . . TGCGCCAGCAGCTTGTCCGGCAGCCCCTACGAGCAGTACTTC CASSLSGSPYEQYF
TRBJ1-5 TRBV5-5 . . TGTGCCAGCAGCTTTTCCCCAGGATACAATCAGCCCCAGCATTTT CASSFSPGYNQPQHF
TRBJ2-5 TRBV2 . once TGTGCCAGCAGTCGGGACTTCCAAGAGACCCAGTACTTC CASSRDFQETQYF
TRBJ2-5 TRBV2 . . TGTGCCAGCAGTGGAGGGGGGGAGACCCAGTACTTC CASSGGGETQYF
TRBJ2-2 TRBV9 . . TGTGCCAGCAGCTTAAGGGTAAACACCGGGGAGCTGTTTTTT CASSLRVNTGELFF
TRBJ1-1 TRBV7-9 TRBD1 . TGTGCCAGCAGCTTAGCTGGGACAGGGTCGGCCACTGAAGCTTTCTTT CASSLAGTGSATEAFF
TRBJ1-6 TRBV27 . . TGTGCCAGCAGTTTCGGGGCAGGCCCCTCGGGATCACCCCTCCACTTT CASSFGAGPSGSPLHF
TRBJ2-5 TRBV7-9 . . TGTGCCAGCAGCTTAGCCGGAGAGACCCAGTACTTC CASSLAGETQYF
TRBJ2-2 TRBV4-3 TRBD2 . TGCGCCAGCAGCCATGCGGGACTAGCGGGAGGGAACACCGGGGAGCTGTTTTTT CASSHAGLAGGNTGELFF
TRBJ2-2 TRBV5-4 TRBD1 once TGTGCCAGCAGGACAGGGGGCATCGACACCGGGGAGCTGTTTTTT CASRTGGIDTGELFF
TRBJ1-6 TRBV4-1 . . TGCGCCAGCAGCCAAGGACAGTATAATTCACCCCTCCACTTT CASSQGQYNSPLHF
TRBJ2-7 TRBV7-9 . . TGTGCCAGCAGCCCATGGGACGGAACCTACGAGCAGTACTTC CASSPWDGTYEQYF
TRBJ1-2 TRBV7-9 . once TGTGCCAGCAGCTTAGCCACGGCGAGAGGGGTGGCCTATGGCTACACCTTC CASSLATARGVAYGYTF
TRBJ2-3 TRBV14 TRBD1 . TGTGCCAGCAGCCAAGGGACAGGGGGTACGCAGTATTTT CASSQGTGGTQYF
TRBJ2-6 TRBV5-1 . . TGCGCCAGCAGCTCGCTCACCGGGGCCGGGGCCAACGTCCTGACTTTC CASSSLTGAGANVLTF
TRBJ2-5 TRBV20-1 . . TGCAGTGCCTGGTTAGAGACCCAGTACTTC CSAWLETQYF
TRBJ2-5 TRBV10-1 . . TGCGCCAGCAGTGAGTCGGGAAGGGCTCTATCCCAAGAGACCCAGTACTTC CASSESGRALSQETQYF
TRBJ2-7 TRBV6-5 . . TGTGCCAGCAGTAAGTCACAGGGAACCTACGAGCAGTACTTC CASSKSQGTYEQYF
TRBJ2-7 TRBV4-3 TRBD2 once TGCGCCAGCAGCCAAGATCATTTCCTAGCGGGAGGAAGAGAGCAGTACTTC CASSQDHFLAGGREQYF
TRBJ2-3 TRBV7-2 TRBD2 . TGTGCCAGCAGGTTAGCGGGGGCCCGCACAGATACGCAGTATTTT CASRLAGARTDTQYF
TRBJ1-4 TRBV19 . . TGTGCCAGTAGTCACGCTAGGGGGGAGAATGAAAAACTGTTTTTT CASSHARGENEKLFF
TRBJ2-1 TRBV6-1 . . TGTGCCAGCAGTGAGTCAGGGACAACCGTCCGCAATGAGCAGTTCTTC CASSESGTTVRNEQFF
TRBJ2-3 TRBV25-1 TRBD2 . TGTGCCAGCAGTCGAGCGGGGGGCACAGATACGCAGTATTTT CASSRAGGTDTQYF
TRBJ2-3 TRBV28 . . TGTGCCAGCAGTTTGAAGGGCCTCACAGATACGCAGTATTTT CASSLKGLTDTQYF
TRBJ1-5 TRBV4-1 . once TGCGCCAGCAGCCAAGAGGTAGGGCTCAATCAGCCCCAGCATTTT CASSQEVGLNQPQHF
TRBJ2-2 TRBV5-4 TRBD2 . TGTGCCAGCAGCTTGGGGCTAGCGGGGGGCGCGGGGGAGCTGTTTTTT CASSLGLAGGAGELFF
TRBJ1-2 TRBV2 . . TGTGCCAGCATTAATTATGGCTACACCTTC CASINYGYTF
TRBJ1-4 TRBV30 . few TGTGCCTACTCGGGGACCGTAACAACTAATGAAAAACTGTTTTTT CAYSGTVTTNEKLFF
TRBJ2-1 TRBV13 . . TGTGCCAGCAGGGGGAGTGGGTTTTCCTACAATGAGCAGTTCTTC CASRGSGFSYNEQFF
TRBJ2-7 TRBV30 . . TGTGCCTGTCAGAACCCAGGGATTAATTTTTACGAGCAGTACTTC CACQNPGINFYEQYF
TRBJ2-1 TRBV28 . once TGTGCCAGCAGTTCCGGGAACGGGGATGAGCAGTTCTTC CASSSGNGDEQFF
TRBJ2-6 TRBV27 TRBD1 . TGTGCCAGCAGTTCGGACAGGGTAGCTGGGGCCAACGTCCTGACTTTC CASSSDRVAGANVLTF
TRBJ2-3 TRBV5-1 . . TGCGCCAGCAGCCAACAGGGTTACACAGATACGCAGTATTTT CASSQQGYTDTQYF
TRBJ2-5 TRBV7-2 . . TGTGCCAGCAGCCTAGGGTTTCGTGAGACCCAGTACTTC CASSLGFRETQYF
TRBJ1-2 TRBV2 . . TGTGCCAGCAGAGCCCAGGGGTTCGGGGACTATGGCTACACCTTC CASRAQGFGDYGYTF
TRBJ2-3 TRBV14 . once TGTGCCAGCAGCCCGAGGTCACCCCGAGCCAGCACAGATACGCAGTATTTT CASSPRSPRASTDTQYF
TRBJ1-1 TRBV20-1 . . TGCAGTGCTACAGGGGCCGCAAGCGCTTTCTTT CSATGAASAFF
TRBJ2-1 TRBV7-2 . . TGTGCCAGCAGCCAAACCGGGACGAAGTACAATGAGCAGTTCTTC CASSQTGTKYNEQFF